The TCR delta chain described here comes from a study of γδ T cells in repeated Plasmodium falciparum infection (dated by TCRdb to the early 2020s). Looking at the study overall: Malian children exposed to intense seasonal malaria transmission were enrolled in the natural-infection arm and compared with Australian children matched for age and gender. Malian gammadelta TCR repertoires were analysed cross-sectionally during no-transmission periods and longitudinally across acute febrile malaria episodes. The study examined how repeated Plasmodium falciparum infection shapes the human gammadelta T cell repertoire, using natural infection in Mali and controlled human malaria infection. Five malaria-naive U.S. adults underwent four controlled human malaria infections by bites from P. falciparum NF54-infected Anopheles stephensi mosquitoes over 644 days. Samples from controlled-infection subjects were taken at baseline, right before selected infections, and 21 days after each infection.

For bulk TCR repertoire analysis, Vgamma9/Vdelta2+ and Vdelta2-negative gammadelta T cell populations were flow-sorted out of peripheral blood mononuclear cells. Study-wide conclusions, independent of this receptor: Repeated controlled infections appeared to drive waves of new clonotype selection in Vdelta2-negative, largely Vdelta1+, gammadelta TCR repertoires. Vgamma9/Vdelta2+ TCR repertoires showed a highly stable polyclonal repertoire over time and infection, with many inter-individual overlapping TCRgamma sequences. Compared with the repertoires of Australian children, the Vdelta2-negative gammadelta TCR repertoires of Malian children appeared more clonally expanded, less diverse and less shared. The Malian cohort came from a small rural village of predominantly one ethnic group, limiting generalizability. Analysis of inter-individual variability in gammadelta T cell responses was limited by the small size of the controlled-infection cohort.

The CDR3 sequence holds 18 residues, the cysteine and phenylalanine included. Only the CDR3 region is kept as DNA, spanning 54 bases read in frame from base 1. Trimming accounts for 3 bases at V and 4 bases at J, while the number of junction bases matched to no gene is 17. CDR1 and CDR2 are read off the germline V gene as TSWWSYY and QGS. By how much of the sample it makes up, this clone is medium-sized (0.01 to 0.1%). The antigen this receptor binds is unknown. Per-base quality was not reported, and no clone a single base away is much larger than it. Other nucleotide sequences from this sample produce the same CDR3. Preparation of the library involved multiplex PCR. Data came from an Illumina MiSeq. Both TCR gamma (TRG) and TCR delta (TRD) chains were sequenced from each sorted gammadelta T cell sample. The study's own analysis went as follows. The repertoire analyses drew on clonotype tree plots, the accumulated frequency of the top 20 clonotypes, and diversity index (DI) and D75 metrics. Identical DNA sequences were merged into single rows after TCRdb reprocessed the public reads with CATT. The V and J calls follow TCRdb's processing rather than the paper's. The sample profile shows about 48,000 delta-chain clones; over 1.5% of them were found once. The top ten constitute around 8.6% of the sample.

The source is a pool of human donors (malaria-infected and uninfected, not separated). Sequencing was carried out using gamma-delta T cells from blood. The chain is assembled from TRDV1 and TRDJ1, and 7 bases in between align with TRDD3. The sequenced DNA: TGTGCTCTTGGGGACCCCTTTCCTGCAGTCTGGGGATACGATAAACTCATCTTT. Its amino acids are CALGDPFPAVWGYDKLIF.